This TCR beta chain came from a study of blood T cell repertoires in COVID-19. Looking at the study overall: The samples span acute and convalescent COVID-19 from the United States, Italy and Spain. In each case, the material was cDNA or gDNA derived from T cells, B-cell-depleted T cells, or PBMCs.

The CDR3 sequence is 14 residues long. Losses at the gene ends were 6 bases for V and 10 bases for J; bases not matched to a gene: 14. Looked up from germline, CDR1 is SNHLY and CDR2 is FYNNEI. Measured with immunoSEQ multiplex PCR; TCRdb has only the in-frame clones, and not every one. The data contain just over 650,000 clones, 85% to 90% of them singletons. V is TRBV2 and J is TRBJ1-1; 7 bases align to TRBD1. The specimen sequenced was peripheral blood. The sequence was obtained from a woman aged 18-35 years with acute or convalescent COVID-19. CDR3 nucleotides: TGTGCCAGCAGCCCGACCGGGACAGTGGCGGGAGCTTTCTTT. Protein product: CASSPTGTVAGAFF.